A single sample is the source of the 17 T cell receptor beta chains below, sequenced in a study of T-cell reconstitution after alpha-beta-depleted transplantation in children (dated by TCRdb to 2016 to 2017). Library preparation used PCR. Sequencing was performed on an Illumina HiSeq 2500. To normalize quantification of the TCRbeta repertoire, the TCR libraries were built with molecular barcoding that relied on unique molecular identifiers. TCRdb handled the public reads itself, with Q25 trimming in fastp and clone calling in MiXCR, and kept productive beta chains. For every CDR3 protein sequence, its rows merge into one entry that carries the most common genes and DNA. Across this sample there are hundreds of thousands of distinct CDR3 sequences, with 10% to 15% seen only once. The ten largest clones add up to 4% to 5.5% of the sample. This sample comprised PBMCs, obtained from the stem cell graft. The receptors were sampled from a human donor who donated a stem cell graft to a child with Fanconi anemia.

This clonotype appeared a few times. V gene TRBV29-1 combines with J gene TRBJ2-5; D gene unclear. The ends were cut back, 6 bases at V and 1 base at J, with 15 bases in the middle. The CDR3 loop spans 14 amino acids. The V gene's germline CDR1 is SQVTM and CDR2 ANQGSEA. Written as DNA, the CDR3 is TGCAGCGTAACACCTGGAACAGTCCAAGAGACCCAGTACTTC. Residues: CSVTPGTVQETQYF.

The genes are TRBV2 and TRBJ1-5; D is ambiguous. This CDR3 contains 15 residues. Germline V gives CDR1 SNHLY, CDR2 FYNNEI. V lost 8 bases, J lost 0 bases, and 14 bases lay in between. The CDR3 DNA follows: TGTGCCAGCCAAGGGCAGTTATATAGCAATCAGCCCCAGCATTTT. It codes for CASQGQLYSNQPQHF.

This sequence joins TRBV20-1 and TRBJ2-3; a weak D match, TRBD2 (5 bases). This CDR3 spans 13 amino acids. Germline V gene sequence: CDR1 DFQATT, CDR2 SNEGSKA (reference sequence). Trimming cost V 7 bases and J 5 bases, with 16 bases left between them. The CDR3 sequence is CSVAPGLQDTQYF. The DNA of the CDR3 is TGCAGTGTGGCGCCGGGATTACAAGATACGCAGTATTTT.

There are many counts of this clonotype. The V gene is TRBV5-1, the J gene TRBJ1-1, with 7 positions matching TRBD1. Germline assignment: CDR1 SGHRS and CDR2 YFSETQ. The CDR3 has 14 amino acids. V lost 5 bases to trimming and J lost 1 base; unmatched junction nucleotides: 5. The CDR3 nucleotides read TGCGCCAGCAGGAGGGACAGACCGAACACTGAAGCTTTCTTT. Translated, it gives CASRRDRPNTEAFF.

At least ten counts were recorded for this clonotype. The J gene is TRBJ2-5, the V gene TRBV29-1, with D hard to call. Germline CDR1 SQVTM, CDR2 ANQGSEA. The CDR3 has 9 amino acids. Trimming shortened V by 0 bases and J by 7 bases, and 0 bases separated the two germline ends. Here the CDR3 reads CSVEETQYF. The CDR3 DNA follows: TGCAGCGTTGAAGAGACCCAGTACTTC.

The chain joins TRBV12-3 or TRBV12-4 to TRBJ2-4, with a weak D call TRBD1 (5 bases). The CDR3 is 13 amino acids. The V end was cut by 8 bases, the J end by 0 bases, with 8 bases between. The CDR3 nucleotides are TGTGCCAGCGAGCAGGGAGCCAAAAACATTCAGTACTTC. Residues: CASEQGAKNIQYF.

As DNA, the CDR3 is TGTGCCAGCAGCTTAGAAGGTCCTAAAGCTTTCTTT. This encodes CASSLEGPKAFF. This sequence joins TRBV13 and TRBJ1-1; D gene unclear. V lost 1 base to trimming and J lost 9 bases, with 9 bases between them. Germline CDR1 is PRHDT and CDR2 is FYEKMQ (reference sequence). CDR3 length equals 12 residues.

The chain couples TRBV23-1 to TRBJ2-5; no definite D call. TRBV23-1 is placed among ORFs of uncertain function. The CDR3 totals 15 residues. The germline V and J ends were trimmed by 0 bases and 4 bases, with 12 bases remaining between them. DNA of the CDR3: TGCGCCAGCAGTCAATCGTGTCAGATCCTAGAGACCCAGTACTTC. This gives the protein CASSQSCQILETQYF.

Only a few counts were recorded for this clonotype. The chain joins TRBV10-1 to TRBJ1-2; D gene uncertain. Germline V gene sequence: CDR1 WNHNN, CDR2 SYGVQD (reference sequence). Trimming left V 0 bases short and J 8 bases short, with 13 bases between. The CDR3 spans 14 residues. The CDR3 loop reads CASSESAGSSGYTF. CDR3 in DNA: TGCGCCAGCAGTGAGTCGGCGGGGAGTAGCGGCTACACCTTC.

As DNA, the CDR3 is TGCAGTTCTGGGACAGCTAAAAATCAGCCCCAGCATTTT. It translates to CSSGTAKNQPQHF. The gene calls are TRBV20-1 and TRBJ1-5; 7 bases match TRBD1. The germline V gene has CDR1 DFQATT and CDR2 SNEGSKA (reference sequence). Unmatched junction bases numbered 8, after V lost 8 bases and J lost 4 bases. CDR3 length: 13 residues.

The table lists this clonotype with a few counts. The rearrangement uses TRBV27 and TRBJ2-1; the D is unclear. The CDR3 is 14 residues long. Trimming shortened V by 7 bases and J by 4 bases, and 14 bases separated the two germline ends. CDR1 and CDR2 (germline): MNHEY, SMNVEV (reference sequence). The CDR3 protein is CASKKGRWYNEQFF. In DNA, the CDR3 is TGTGCCAGCAAAAAGGGTAGGTGGTACAATGAGCAGTTCTTC.

The CDR3 bases are TGTGCCAGCAGTACCGGGACCTATGGGGATGGCTACACCTTC. Its protein product is CASSTGTYGDGYTF. The rearrangement uses TRBV6-1 and TRBJ1-2; D perhaps matches TRBD1 (5 bases). Germline CDR1 and CDR2: MNHNS and SASEGT. Trimming removed 5 bases at V and 6 bases at J, with 16 bases between. This CDR3 is built from 14 residues.

The sample holds a few counts of this clonotype. The rearrangement joins TRBV9 to TRBJ2-6; D gene ambiguous. Germline V gene sequence: CDR1 SGDLS, CDR2 YYNGEE. The CDR3 length is 15 residues. The V and J ends lost 0 bases and 2 bases respectively, with 6 bases between them. The CDR3 DNA reads TGTGCCAGCAGCGTAGACAGTCCTGGGGCCAACGTCCTGACTTTC. Protein product: CASSVDSPGANVLTF.

This clonotype was found a few times. V and J are TRBV18 and TRBJ2-1; 10 nucleotides agree with TRBD1. V shed 6 bases and J 7 bases; nucleotides not matched to a gene: 3. This CDR3 is 13 amino acids long. CDR1 is KGHSH, CDR2 LQKENI, per germline. The CDR3 bases are TGTGCCAGCTCCGGACAGGGGGTAAATGAGCAGTTCTTC. This encodes CASSGQGVNEQFF.

The chain couples TRBV24-1 to TRBJ2-1; 9 nucleotides match TRBD2. CDR1 is KGHDR, CDR2 SFDVKD, per germline. Unmatched junction bases numbered 16, after V lost 2 bases and J lost 9 bases. There are 18 residues in the CDR3. The CDR3 loop is CATSDSFGGGGAYGEQFF. In DNA form, the CDR3 reads TGTGCCACCAGTGATTCCTTCGGCGGCGGGGGGGCTTATGGTGAGCAGTTCTTC.

V gene TRBV12-3 or TRBV12-4 combines with J gene TRBJ1-6; D gene uncertain. The CDR3 covers 15 residues. V shed 6 bases and J shed 15 bases, with 24 bases lying between them. The DNA of the CDR3 is TGTGCCAGCAGCCCCCACGGACCGTTCCGAAATGACCTCCACTTT. Its translation: CASSPHGPFRNDLHF.

This clonotype was counted only a few times. The genes are TRBV12-3 or TRBV12-4 and TRBJ1-2; D may be TRBD1 (6 bases). The V gene lost 6 bases and the J gene lost 8 bases, with 19 bases spanning the gap. This CDR3 spans 14 amino acids. This CDR3 is CASRPGTQYSGYTF. CDR3 nucleotides: TGTGCCAGCAGACCGGGGACACAATACAGCGGCTACACCTTC.